This T cell receptor (beta chain) is from a study of blood T cell repertoires in COVID-19. Turning to the study itself: Acute-phase and convalescent COVID-19 samples originated in the United States, Italy and Spain. PBMCs, B-cell-depleted T cells, or T cells provided the cDNA or gDNA that made up the material.

Original data processing: Counts of nucleated cells, estimated from reference gene primer amplification, were obtained. Profiled with immunoSEQ multiplex PCR; TCRdb holds only in-frame clones, not every one. The V and J calls and clone size are taken from that table; D and trimming were inferred from the DNA. The sample contains 85,000 to 120,000 clones, around 86% of which appear only once. Germline CDR1 is MNHEY and CDR2 is SVGAGI. This CDR3 contains 14 residues. The J segment lost 3 bases and the V segment lost 7 bases, leaving 8 bases of the junction unmatched. The chain is built from TRBV6-5 and TRBJ2-7, with TRBD1 identical over 8 bases. This TCR derives from a man in his forties or fifties with active or convalescent COVID-19. The sample was peripheral blood. CDR3 sequence reads: CASTPTGGSYEQYV. The CDR3 DNA sequence: TGTGCCAGCACCCCAACAGGGGGAAGCTACGAGCAGTACGTC.